This TCR beta chain stems from a study of blood T cell repertoires in COVID-19. Looking at the study overall: The cDNA or gDNA used as material had been derived from T cells, B-cell-depleted T cells, or PBMCs.

All enrollees were roughly 18 to 100 years old and from 20 to 30 US areas. Self-reported history from a screening survey and questionnaire set each donor's cohort. Authors' processing steps: Estimated nucleated cell counts came from reference gene primer amplification. Assay used: immunoSEQ multiplex PCR; TCRdb lists only in-frame clones, some missing. V and J calls and clone size come straight from that table; D and trimming were deduced from the DNA. The table records more than 150,000 clones, 80% of them present only once. V lost 0 bases to trimming and J lost 5 bases; unmatched junction nucleotides: 9. Germline CDR1 is SGDLS and CDR2 is YYNGEE. The CDR3 has 17 amino acids.

V is TRBV9 and J is TRBJ2-5, with 11 bases lining up with TRBD2. The sequence was collected from a man in his sixties who had been exposed to COVID-19. The sample was PBMCs or T cells enriched from blood (not recorded which). CDR3 region: CASSVGSVAGGRETQYF. DNA of the CDR3: TGTGCCAGCAGCGTAGGTTCGGTAGCGGGAGGGCGGGAGACCCAGTACTTC.